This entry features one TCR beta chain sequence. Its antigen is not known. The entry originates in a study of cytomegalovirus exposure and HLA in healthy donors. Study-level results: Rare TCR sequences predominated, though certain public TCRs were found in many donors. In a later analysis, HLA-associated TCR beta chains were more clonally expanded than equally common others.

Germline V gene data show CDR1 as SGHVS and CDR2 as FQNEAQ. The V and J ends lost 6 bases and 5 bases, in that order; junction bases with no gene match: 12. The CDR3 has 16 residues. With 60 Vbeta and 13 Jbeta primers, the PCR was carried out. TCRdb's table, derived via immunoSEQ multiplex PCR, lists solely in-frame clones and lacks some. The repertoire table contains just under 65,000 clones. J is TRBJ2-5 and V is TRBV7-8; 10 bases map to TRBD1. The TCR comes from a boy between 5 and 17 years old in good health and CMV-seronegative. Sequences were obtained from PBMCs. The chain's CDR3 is CASRPSPGQGRETQYF. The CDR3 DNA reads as TGTGCCAGCAGACCATCTCCGGGACAGGGGAGGGAGACCCAGTACTTC.